The 16 T cell receptor beta chains reported below all come from one sample, sequenced in a study of technical replicates of blood from a few donors. Method: immunoSEQ multiplex PCR; TCRdb's copy keeps in-frame clones and lacks some. The top ten clones hold approximately 5.9% of a sample with approximately 50,000 clones, just over 85% of them seen once. The sequencing input was PBMCs. The source of these receptors is a human donor in good health. Some clones in this sample may be carry-over from other donors' samples.

CDR3 in DNA: TGCGCCAGCAGCTCGACCGCGACAGGGATGTCCACTGAAGCTTTCTTT. As protein: CASSSTATGMSTEAFF. The chain recombines TRBV5-1 with TRBJ1-1; the match to TRBD1 covers 7 bases. After removal of 3 bases from V and 4 bases from J, the junction contained 12 bases not matched to a gene. The V gene's germline CDR1 is SGHRS and CDR2 YFSETQ. The CDR3 runs 16 residues.

The chain is built from TRBV25-1 and TRBJ1-2; TRBD1 is a possible D gene (6 bases). This CDR3 is built from 13 residues. The V and J ends lost 6 bases and 5 bases respectively, with 13 bases between them. The germline gives CDR1 MGHDK, CDR2 SYGVNS. DNA for the CDR3: TGTGCCAGCAGCCAACAGGGTTTATATGGCTACACCTTC. It specifies CASSQQGLYGYTF.

This clone showed up just once. The CDR3 DNA follows: TGCGCCAGCAGCCAAGATCCGCCGCCGGGGGAGCAGTTCTTC. It codes for CASSQDPPPGEQFF. The rearrangement joins TRBV4-3 to TRBJ2-1, with a possible D match to TRBD2 (5 bases). Germline-derived CDR1 and CDR2 are LGHNA and YSLEER. This CDR3 comprises 14 residues. V gave up 0 bases and J gave up 10 bases, with 13 bases separating them.

V gene TRBV5-1 combines with J gene TRBJ1-2; perhaps TRBD1 as D (6 bases). Trimming stripped 5 bases from V and 3 bases from J, with 14 bases between. The CDR3 is 14 amino acids. Germline CDR1 SGHRS, CDR2 YFSETQ. Here the CDR3 reads CASRFGGADYGYTF. CDR3 bases: TGCGCCAGCAGATTTGGGGGCGCCGACTATGGCTACACCTTC.

The J gene is TRBJ1-2, the V gene TRBV6-1; 7 nucleotides match TRBD1. The CDR3 is 14 amino acids. V lost 8 bases, J lost 4 bases, and 10 bases stayed unmatched. Germline-derived CDR1 and CDR2 are MNHNS and SASEGT. CDR3 in DNA: TGTGCCAGCTCAAAGACAGGGCCAGTCTATGGCTACACCTTC. Amino acids: CASSKTGPVYGYTF.

The J gene is TRBJ2-1, the V gene TRBV7-2, with D perhaps TRBD2 (5 bases). The CDR3 sequence is 13 residues long. Germline CDR1 SGHTA, CDR2 FQGNSA. Trimming left V 1 base short and J 12 bases short, with 13 bases between. For the CDR3, the DNA is TGTGCCAGCAGCTTAGAATCGGCTAGCCCGCAGTTCTTC. It is translated as CASSLESASPQFF.

The chain links TRBV19 to TRBJ1-4, with D maybe TRBD1 (6 bases). Germline V CDR1 and CDR2: LNHDA, SQIVND (reference sequence). V lost 2 bases, J lost 5 bases, and 9 bases lay in between. The CDR3 has 14 amino acids. The CDR3: CASSIRGLNEKLFF. As DNA, the CDR3 is TGTGCCAGTAGTATAAGGGGGTTGAATGAAAAACTGTTTTTT.

In its sample, this clone was seen once. The chain carries TRBV6-5 and TRBJ2-2; no clear D. Germline V gene data show CDR1 as MNHEY and CDR2 as SVGAGI. Trimming shortened V by 6 bases and J by 7 bases, and 9 bases separated the two germline ends. The CDR3 totals 12 residues. CDR3 sequence (DNA): TGTGCCAGCAGCCGAGCCTACGGGGAGCTGTTTTTT. This encodes CASSRAYGELFF.

The chain couples TRBV4-3 to TRBJ2-3, with 14 bases fitting TRBD2. The V and J ends lost 4 bases and 4 bases, in that order; junction bases with no gene match: 4. This CDR3 has 16 amino acids. The germline gives CDR1 LGHNA, CDR2 YSLEER. CDR3 bases: TGCGCCAGCAGCCGGGGGACTAGCGGGAGTGCAGATACGCAGTATTTT. Protein sequence: CASSRGTSGSADTQYF.

J is TRBJ1-4 and V is TRBV5-1; D is unclear. Trimming took off 0 bases at V and 5 bases at J, with 5 bases between the two ends. The CDR3 length is 13 residues. Germline CDR1 and CDR2: SGHRS and YFSETQ. The CDR3 nucleotides are TGCGCCAGCAGCTTGGGTACAAATGAAAAACTGTTTTTT. Translation: CASSLGTNEKLFF.

The chain uses TRBV5-4 and TRBJ2-7, with 9 bases aligning to TRBD1. V trimming: 6 bases; J trimming: 6 bases; junction bases outside the gene matches: 10. CDR3 length equals 14 residues. The germline gives CDR1 SGHNT, CDR2 YYREEE (reference sequence). The CDR3 DNA is TGTGCCAGCACCTTAGGGGACAGGGCCCGCGAGCAGTACTTC. This encodes CASTLGDRAREQYF.

The V call is TRBV9, the J call TRBJ1-6; 9 bases line up with TRBD1. V lost 2 bases, J lost 10 bases, and 4 bases stayed unmatched. CDR3 size: 14 residues. The V gene's germline CDR1 is SGDLS and CDR2 YYNGEE. The CDR3 DNA is TGTGCCAGCAGCGTTGGGACAGGGAACTCACCCCTCCACTTT. Its protein product is CASSVGTGNSPLHF.

This clone occurred once. J is TRBJ2-3 and V is TRBV5-1, with 8 bases that match TRBD1. Germline assignment: CDR1 SGHRS and CDR2 YFSETQ. The CDR3 runs 14 residues. The V gene end was trimmed by 3 bases and the J gene end by 4 bases; junction bases not matched to a gene: 4. Here the CDR3 reads CASSSDRAPDTQYF. The CDR3 coding sequence is TGCGCCAGCAGCTCGGACAGGGCCCCAGATACGCAGTATTTT. The variable domain in full, completed from reference TRBV5-1 and TRBJ2-3, reads KAGVTQTPRYLIKTRGQQVTLSCSPISGHRSVSWYQQTPGQGLQFLFEYFSETQRNKGNFPGRFSGRQFSNSRSEMNVSTLELGDSALYLCASSSDRAPDTQYFGPGTRLTVL.

The chain employs TRBV6-4 and TRBJ2-2, with TRBD1 matching 9 bases. Germline V gene lookup returns CDR1 MRHNA and CDR2 SNTAGT. This CDR3 has 14 amino acids. V shed 6 bases, J shed 3 bases, and the junction held 2 bases outside the gene matches. The CDR3 region has the DNA TGTGCCAGCAGGAGACAGGGGGACACCGGGGAGCTGTTTTTT. It encodes CASRRQGDTGELFF.

V usage is TRBV4-2 and J usage is TRBJ1-2, with D possibly matching TRBD1 (5 bases). The V end lost 1 base, the J end lost 4 bases, and 25 bases lay between the germline ends. The CDR3 contains 19 residues. Germline values: CDR1 LGHNA, CDR2 YNFKEQ. Written as DNA, the CDR3 is TGTGCCAGCAGCCAAGTCGGCCTGGTGGCAGGGTCGTTGGTCTATGGCTACACCTTC. Translating it yields CASSQVGLVAGSLVYGYTF.

The chain joins TRBV27 to TRBJ1-6, with D hard to call. CDR1 and CDR2 from the germline V gene are MNHEY and SMNVEV (reference sequence). CDR3 length equals 15 residues. Trimming took off 0 bases at V and 7 bases at J, with 10 bases between the two ends. CDR3 sequence: CASSLSPAGNSPLHF. As DNA, the CDR3 is TGTGCCAGCAGTTTATCCCCGGCGGGAAATTCACCCCTCCACTTT.